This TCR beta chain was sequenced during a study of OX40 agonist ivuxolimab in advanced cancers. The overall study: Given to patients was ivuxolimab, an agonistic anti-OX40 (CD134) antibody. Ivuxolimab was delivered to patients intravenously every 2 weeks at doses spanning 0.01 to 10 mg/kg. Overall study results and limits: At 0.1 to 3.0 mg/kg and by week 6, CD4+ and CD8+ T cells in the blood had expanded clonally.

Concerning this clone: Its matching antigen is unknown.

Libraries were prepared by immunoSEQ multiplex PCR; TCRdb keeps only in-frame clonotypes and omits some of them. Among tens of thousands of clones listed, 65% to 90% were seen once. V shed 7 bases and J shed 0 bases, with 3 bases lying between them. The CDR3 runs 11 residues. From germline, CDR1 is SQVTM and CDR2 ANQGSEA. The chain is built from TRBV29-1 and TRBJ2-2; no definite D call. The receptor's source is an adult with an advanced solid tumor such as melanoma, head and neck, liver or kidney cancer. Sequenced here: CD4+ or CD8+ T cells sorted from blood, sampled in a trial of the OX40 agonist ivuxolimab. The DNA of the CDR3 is TGCAGCGCCGCGAACACCGGGGAGCTGTTTTTT. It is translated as CSAANTGELFF.